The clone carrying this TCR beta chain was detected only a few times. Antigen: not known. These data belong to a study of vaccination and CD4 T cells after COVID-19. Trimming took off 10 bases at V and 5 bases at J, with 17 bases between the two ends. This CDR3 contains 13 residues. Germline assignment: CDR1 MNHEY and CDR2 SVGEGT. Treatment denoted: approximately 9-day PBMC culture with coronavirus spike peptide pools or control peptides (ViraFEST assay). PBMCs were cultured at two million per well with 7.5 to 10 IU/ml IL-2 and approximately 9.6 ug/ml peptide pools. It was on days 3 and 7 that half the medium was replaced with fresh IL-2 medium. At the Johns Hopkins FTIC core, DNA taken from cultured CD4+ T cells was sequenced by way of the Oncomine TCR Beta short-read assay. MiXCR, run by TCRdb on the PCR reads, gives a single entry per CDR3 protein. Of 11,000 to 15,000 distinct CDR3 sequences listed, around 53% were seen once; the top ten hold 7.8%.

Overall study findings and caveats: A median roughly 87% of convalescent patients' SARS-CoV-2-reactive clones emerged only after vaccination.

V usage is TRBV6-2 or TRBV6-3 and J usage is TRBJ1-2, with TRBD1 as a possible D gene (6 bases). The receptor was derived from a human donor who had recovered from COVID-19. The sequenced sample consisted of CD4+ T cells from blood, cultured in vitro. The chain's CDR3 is CATRGDTLYGYTF. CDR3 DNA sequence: TGTGCCACCAGGGGTGATACCCTGTATGGCTACACCTTC.